This TCR beta chain was documented in a study of T cell responses to AZD1222 COVID-19 vaccine. This table comes from immunoSEQ multiplex PCR, and its TCRdb copy is limited to in-frame clones, with some not included. The sample holds fewer than 150,000 clones, under 95% seen once. Overall study results and limits: Mostly white British, mostly female donors; authors suggested clonal diversity may be underestimated.

Note on this clone: Antigen specificity is unknown.

The sequences come from peripheral blood, collected on day 0 of AZD1222 vaccination. The sequence derives from an adult in good health.

The CDR3 loop is CASGRGLHKAGNTIYF. DNA for the CDR3: TGCGCCAGCGGTAGGGGTCTCCATAAGGCTGGAAACACCATATATTTT. The rearrangement links TRBV5-1 to TRBJ1-3, with D possibly TRBD1 on 5 matching bases. The CDR3 is made up of 16 amino acids. Germline V lookup: CDR1 SGHRS, CDR2 YFSETQ. Trimming stripped 7 bases from V and 2 bases from J, with 19 bases between. The whole variable domain, remainder taken from reference TRBV5-1 and TRBJ1-3, is KAGVTQTPRYLIKTRGQQVTLSCSPISGHRSVSWYQQTPGQGLQFLFEYFSETQRNKGNFPGRFSGRQFSNSRSEMNVSTLELGDSALYLCASGRGLHKAGNTIYFGEGSWLTVV.